These 27 T cell receptor beta chains were sequenced from one sample in a study of blood T cell repertoires in COVID-19. The assay was immunoSEQ multiplex PCR, and TCRdb's table has in-frame clones only and misses some. In the table there are about 190,000 clones, just under 80% of which are singletons. The sequenced sample was peripheral blood. The receptors stem from a woman aged 80 or over with active or convalescent COVID-19.

The chain couples TRBV28 to TRBJ2-4; perhaps TRBD1 as D (6 bases). The CDR3 consists of 15 residues. V lost 5 bases to trimming and J lost 0 bases, with 11 bases between them. Per germline, CDR1 MDHEN and CDR2 SYDVKM. The CDR3 reads CASSPTTGAKNIQYF. The DNA of the CDR3 is TGTGCCAGCAGTCCTACGACAGGAGCCAAAAACATTCAGTACTTC.

This chain links TRBV5-5 with TRBJ2-5, with D possibly TRBD1 on 6 matching bases. V shed 0 bases and J shed 3 bases, with 15 bases lying between them. Germline CDR1 SGHKS, CDR2 YYEKEE (reference sequence). The CDR3 loop spans 16 amino acids. The CDR3: CASSLGYNREKETQYF. In nucleotides, the CDR3 is TGTGCCAGCAGCTTGGGATATAACAGGGAAAAAGAGACCCAGTACTTC.

With respect to this clone: The sample holds other DNA sequences that translate to the same CDR3. This chain joins TRBV5-4 and TRBJ1-1, with 7 positions matching TRBD1. Germline CDR1 reads SGHNT; CDR2 reads YYREEE (reference sequence). CDR3 length: 14 amino acids. J was trimmed by 2 bases and V by 0 bases; bases with no gene match: 1. The CDR3 reads CASSLDRGNTEAFF. As DNA, the CDR3 is TGTGCCAGCAGCTTGGACAGGGGTAACACTGAAGCTTTCTTT. Together with reference TRBV5-4 and TRBJ1-1, the CDR3 gives the full variable domain: ETGVTQSPTHLIKTRGQQVTLRCSSQSGHNTVSWYQQALGQGPQFIFQYYREEENGRGNFPPRFSGLQFPNYSSELNVNALELDDSALYLCASSLDRGNTEAFFGQGTRLTVV.

The chain links TRBV24-1 to TRBJ2-7, with 7 bases fitting TRBD2. V lost 5 bases, J lost 5 bases, and 5 bases stayed unmatched. The CDR3 length is 13 residues. Looked up from germline, CDR1 is KGHDR and CDR2 is SFDVKD. The CDR3 coding sequence is TGTGCCACCAGTGGCGGGGGTCAGGACGAGCAGTACTTC. As protein: CATSGGGQDEQYF.

The CDR3 reads CASSRNDRGSGYTF. For the CDR3, the DNA is TGCGCCAGCAGCCGGAACGACAGGGGGTCTGGCTACACCTTC. The rearrangement links TRBV4-1 to TRBJ1-2, with 9 nucleotides matching TRBD1. Germline V gene lookup returns CDR1 MGHRA and CDR2 YSYEKL. This CDR3 is built from 14 residues. Trimming removed 4 bases from V and 7 bases from J; junction bases left unmatched: 7.

This clone was counted a few times. The rearrangement uses TRBV6-1 and TRBJ2-7; D gene unclear. The CDR3 sequence is 14 residues long. Trimming removed 2 bases from V and 0 bases from J, with 8 bases in between. The V gene's germline CDR1 is MNHNS and CDR2 SASEGT. This CDR3 is CASSEIWASYEQYF. In nucleotides, the CDR3 is TGTGCCAGCAGTGAAATATGGGCCTCCTACGAGCAGTACTTC.

This rearrangement joins TRBV5-1 to TRBJ2-7; TRBD1 matches 10 bases. CDR1 is SGHRS, CDR2 YFSETQ, per germline. The CDR3 length is 15 residues. J was trimmed by 2 bases and V by 6 bases; bases with no gene match: 8. The CDR3 region is CASTFGGQGPYEQYF. The CDR3 DNA reads TGCGCCAGCACCTTCGGGGGACAGGGGCCCTACGAGCAGTACTTC.

J is TRBJ2-7 and V is TRBV6-5, with D possibly being TRBD2 (5 bases). The germline V and J ends were trimmed by 4 bases and 4 bases, with 14 bases remaining between them. Germline assignment: CDR1 MNHEY and CDR2 SVGAGI. This CDR3 spans 14 amino acids. The CDR3 coding sequence is TGTGCCAGCAGTTTCGACGGGAAGACATACGAGCAGTACTTC. Translation gives CASSFDGKTYEQYF.

V is TRBV2 and J is TRBJ2-2; 8 bases agree with TRBD2. The CDR3 spans 15 residues. V shed 3 bases, J shed 5 bases, and the junction held 5 bases outside the gene matches. Germline V gene data show CDR1 as SNHLY and CDR2 as FYNNEI. The CDR3 here is CASSDYSGVTGELFF. DNA of the CDR3: TGTGCCAGCAGTGATTATAGCGGGGTTACCGGGGAGCTGTTTTTT. The whole variable domain, remainder taken from reference TRBV2 and TRBJ2-2, is EPEVTQTPSHQVTQMGQEVILRCVPISNHLYFYWYRQILGQKVEFLVSFYNNEISEKSEIFDDQFSVERPDGSNFTLKIRSTKLEDSAMYFCASSDYSGVTGELFFGEGSRLTVL.

The chain couples TRBV5-1 to TRBJ2-3; the D is unclear. The CDR3 has 16 residues. Germline V lookup: CDR1 SGHRS, CDR2 YFSETQ. Deletions cut 4 bases from V and 0 bases from J, with 15 bases between. The CDR3 is CASSPSVQTSTDTQYF. The CDR3 nucleotides read TGCGCCAGCAGCCCGAGCGTGCAGACTAGCACAGATACGCAGTATTTT.

This clone has more than one count but fewer than ten. This rearrangement joins TRBV7-9 to TRBJ1-6, with 9 bases lining up with TRBD1. The trim removed 5 bases at V and 8 bases at J, leaving 7 bases unmatched. Germline CDR1 SEHNR, CDR2 FQNEAQ (reference sequence). This CDR3 is built from 15 residues. The CDR3, as DNA: TGTGCCAGCAGCGAGAGTGGGACAGGGTATTCACCCCTCCACTTT. The encoded protein is CASSESGTGYSPLHF.

This sequence joins TRBV6-4 and TRBJ1-2, with 7 bases that match TRBD1. The CDR3 is made up of 17 amino acids. The J segment lost 5 bases and the V segment lost 8 bases, leaving 20 bases of the junction unmatched. Per germline, CDR1 MRHNA and CDR2 SNTAGT. The CDR3 nucleotides read TGTGCCAGCGGGTCTCGCCAGGGGGGTGGTCGGAGATATGGCTACACCTTC. Amino acids: CASGSRQGGGRRYGYTF.

To note about this clone: It may be a read error: a sequence one base away is much more abundant. Other nucleotide sequences from this sample produce the same CDR3. The chain couples TRBV28 to TRBJ1-6, with TRBD1 identical over 7 bases. Germline V gene data show CDR1 as MDHEN and CDR2 as SYDVKM. The CDR3 is 17 residues long. The J segment lost 8 bases and the V segment lost 4 bases, leaving 14 bases of the junction unmatched. The CDR3 region has the DNA TGTGCCAGCAGTTCGATCCCGAGGGGGCGATGGGATTCACCCCTCCACTTT. Protein sequence: CASSSIPRGRWDSPLHF.

V usage is TRBV5-5 and J usage is TRBJ2-7; TRBD1 matches at 9 bases. The CDR3 contains 15 residues. Trimming cost V 0 bases and J 2 bases; bases outside gene matches: 3. The V gene's germline CDR1 is SGHKS and CDR2 YYEKEE (reference sequence). The DNA of the CDR3 is TGTGCCAGCAGCTTGGTGGGGACAGGGACCTACGAGCAGTACTTC. Amino acids: CASSLVGTGTYEQYF. Complete variable domain (other parts from reference TRBV5-5 and TRBJ2-7): DAGVTQSPTHLIKTRGQQVTLRCSPISGHKSVSWYQQVLGQGPQFIFQYYEKEERGRGNFPDRFSARQFPNYSSELNVNALLLGDSALYLCASSLVGTGTYEQYFGPGTRLTVT.

The chain has TRBV11-3 and TRBJ2-3, with 7 bases lining up with TRBD2. In germline, CDR1 is SGHNT, CDR2 YENEEA. The junction had 3 bases not matched to a gene; V was cut back by 1 base and J by 2 bases. The CDR3 runs to 15 residues. The CDR3 protein is CASSLAGGTTDTQYF. As DNA, the CDR3 is TGTGCCAGCAGCTTAGCCGGGGGGACCACAGATACGCAGTATTTT. The whole variable domain, filled in from reference TRBV11-3 and TRBJ2-3, reads EAGVVQSPRYKIIEKKQPVAFWCNPISGHNTLYWYLQNLGQGPELLIRYENEEAVDDSQLPKDRFSAERLKGVDSTLKIQPAELGDSAVYLCASSLAGGTTDTQYFGPGTRLTVL.

The chain couples TRBV2 to TRBJ1-5, with unresolved D. Germline-derived CDR1 and CDR2 are SNHLY and FYNNEI. Trimming stripped 3 bases from V and 3 bases from J, with 9 bases between. CDR3 length: 14 amino acids. The CDR3, as DNA: TGTGCCAGCAGTGATAGGCAGGTCAATCAGCCCCAGCATTTT. Its protein is CASSDRQVNQPQHF.

This clone was detected only a few times. The rearrangement joins TRBV19 to TRBJ1-4; D unresolved. Trimming cost V 1 base and J 6 bases, with 12 bases left between them. This CDR3 region has 15 residues. The germline CDR1 and CDR2 sequences are LNHDA and SQIVND (reference sequence). The CDR3 reads CASSIGQYSDEKLFF. In nucleotides, the CDR3 is TGTGCCAGTAGTATAGGGCAATATTCTGATGAAAAACTGTTTTTT.

The chain combines TRBV5-6 with TRBJ2-5, with 10 bases matching TRBD1. Per the germline V gene, CDR1 is SGHDT and CDR2 is YYEEEE. The V segment lost 3 bases and the J segment 5 bases; nucleotides outside the gene matches: 7. The CDR3 sequence is 15 residues long. The DNA for the CDR3 is TGTGCCAGCAGCTGGACAGGGGGTGGTGGCGAGACCCAGTACTTC. Residues: CASSWTGGGGETQYF.

The CDR3 region has the DNA TGTGCCAGCAGCAGGGTGGGCGAGCAGTACTTC. Residues: CASSRVGEQYF. The chain carries TRBV6-5 and TRBJ2-7; a weak D match, TRBD1 (5 bases). The CDR3 covers 11 residues. V dropped 6 bases and J dropped 6 bases, with 9 bases sitting between them. Germline CDR1 is MNHEY and CDR2 is SVGAGI.

The V gene is TRBV10-3, the J gene TRBJ2-1; no reliable D call. This CDR3 is 11 amino acids long. Trimming removed 4 bases from V and 5 bases from J, with 3 bases in between. CDR1 ENHRY and CDR2 SYGVKD come from the germline V gene. The CDR3 loop is CAISGDNEQFF. The CDR3 bases are TGTGCCATCAGTGGAGACAATGAGCAGTTCTTC.

The chain uses TRBV10-3 and TRBJ2-1; 14 nucleotides match TRBD2. This CDR3 is built from 18 residues. The V segment lost 4 bases and the J segment 2 bases; nucleotides outside the gene matches: 7. CDR1 is ENHRY and CDR2 is SYGVKD in the germline V gene. This chain's CDR3 is CAISGGLAGGPPYNEQFF. CDR3 nucleotide sequence: TGTGCCATCAGTGGCGGACTAGCGGGGGGCCCCCCCTACAATGAGCAGTTCTTC.

J is TRBJ2-2 and V is TRBV4-1; 8 bases are a match to TRBD2. The CDR3 has 16 residues. Trimming took 2 bases from V and 4 from J; bases not matched to a gene: 6. Germline V lookup: CDR1 MGHRA, CDR2 YSYEKL. The CDR3 bases are TGCGCCAGCAGCCAATTCGCGGGGGGTATCACCGGGGAGCTGTTTTTT. It translates to CASSQFAGGITGELFF.

The rearrangement uses TRBV27 and TRBJ2-7; no clear D. There are 15 residues in the CDR3. In germline, CDR1 is MNHEY, CDR2 SMNVEV (reference sequence). V was pared by 0 bases and J by 0 bases, with 9 bases between. CDR3 DNA: TGTGCCAGCAGTTTATCTTACAGAAACTCCTACGAGCAGTACTTC. The encoded protein is CASSLSYRNSYEQYF.

CDR3 residues: CASSPGQNYEQYF. CDR3 coding DNA: TGTGCCAGCAGCCCGGGACAGAACTACGAGCAGTACTTC. J is TRBJ2-7 and V is TRBV14, with 7 bases identical to TRBD1. The CDR3 sequence is 13 residues long. With 4 bases clipped from V and 3 bases from J, the junction kept 3 bases outside the gene matches. Germline V gene sequence: CDR1 SGHDN, CDR2 FVKESK.

The CDR3 DNA sequence: TGTGCCATCTCGGGGACAGGCCTCGACTCTCTGACCCCAGATACGCAGTATTTT. Translating gives CAISGTGLDSLTPDTQYF. The genes are TRBV28 and TRBJ2-3; 8 bases fit TRBD1. The CDR3 consists of 18 residues. The junction had 22 bases not matched to a gene; V was cut back by 10 bases and J by 4 bases. CDR1 is MDHEN, CDR2 SYDVKM, per germline.

Note on this clone: Other nucleotide sequences from this sample produce the same CDR3. The rearrangement uses TRBV15 and TRBJ1-2; possible D gene TRBD1, 5 bases. Germline V gives CDR1 LNHNV, CDR2 YYDKDF (reference sequence). The CDR3 runs 15 residues. With 0 bases removed from V and 10 bases from J, the gap between germline ends came to 18 bases. CDR3 DNA sequence: TGTGCCACCAGCAGAGATAATTCGGCAGGGCACCTCTACACCTTC. Translated: CATSRDNSAGHLYTF.

This chain links TRBV19 with TRBJ2-1; a possible D gene is TRBD1 (5 bases). V shed 3 bases and J shed 3 bases, with 18 bases lying between them. The CDR3 has 17 residues. The germline V gene encodes CDR1 LNHDA and CDR2 SQIVND (reference sequence). As DNA, the CDR3 is TGTGCCAGTAGTATCTCCACAGGTTCCCCTGTCTACAATGAGCAGTTCTTC. As protein: CASSISTGSPVYNEQFF.